These T cell receptor beta chains were read from a single sample in a study of preoperative IRX-2 immunotherapy in early breast cancer. Assay: immunoSEQ multiplex PCR; the TCRdb copy retains only in-frame clones and omits some. Seen here are about 32,000 clones, roughly four fifths observed once, and the top ten hold nearly 2.5%. The sample was lymph node tissue, taken from a patient treated with IRX-2 immunotherapy. The receptors come from a human donor with breast cancer. Each CDR3 is given with its conserved first and last residue. Fields, in order: D gene, V gene, CDR3 length, CDR3 protein. A D gene is named only where the DNA matches it firmly.

>TRBD1|TRBV6-1|14
CAISEDDRVTEAFF
>.|TRBV28|15
CASSAAPGGRETQYF
>.|TRBV27|15
CASSTLRAGAGELFF
>.|TRBV6-8|14
CASSDDRRDTEAFF
>.|TRBV16|12
CASSTITRREVF
>.|TRBV6-8|13
CASSSRVNEKLFF
>.|TRBV6-8|14
CASSYTGTRYEQYF
>TRBD2|TRBV10-3|15
CAISEGLAVYNEQFF
>.|TRBV27|14
CAISETGLRTEAFF
>.|TRBV28|14
CASTPLGVVDEQFF
>TRBD1|TRBV19|14
CASRGDRGFQPQHF
>TRBD1|TRBV19|15
CASSIFSQGAQPQHF
>.|TRBV15|15
CATSSALGISYEQYF
>.|TRBV6-8|16
CASSYSMDTAADTQYF
>TRBD1|TRBV2|15
CASSRQGILYEKLFF
>.|TRBV25-1|13
CASSEFRGTEAFF
>.|TRBV28|15
CASSLWLGGNTEAFF
>TRBD1|TRBV19|15
CASSPWDRALYEQYF
>TRBD1|TRBV12-5|16
CASGLVLGQENTEAFF
>TRBD1|TRBV14|17
CASSQERGTGSSYEQYF
>TRBD2|TRBV5-1|16
CASSQGSGRAYNEQFF
>TRBD1|TRBV6-4|14
CASKRTGGTDTQYF
>.|TRBV30|12
CAWSVLGYTIYF
>.|TRBV19|16
CASSQVGGGPHGELFF
>TRBD2|TRBV29-1|19
CSVEGQGRTSGSPYNEQFF
>TRBD2|TRBV23-1|18
CASSQDGGGGDSYNEQFF
>TRBD1|TRBV18|16
CASSARTGSGTDTQYF
>TRBD1|TRBV28|15
CASSFPGTDQSTIYF
>.|TRBV6-8|15
CASSVPAVISYEQYF
>.|TRBV6-8|15
CASSPPRAGNTEAFF
>.|TRBV18|14
CAGHTGPGANVLTF